This TCR beta chain emerged from a study of spatial heterogeneity in lung cancer. This CDR3 comprises 13 residues. V was shortened by 1 base and J by 2 bases, with 5 bases between the two germline ends. Germline CDR1 reads SGHKS; CDR2 reads YYEKEE (reference sequence). In the library, each TCR cDNA molecule bore its own unique molecular identifier. TCRdb redid the calling of the 5' RACE reads with MiXCR, one entry per CDR3 protein. The table has approximately 82,000 distinct CDR3 sequences, 10% to 15% seen once. Time point described: sample taken at primary tumor resection. Unsorted samples of tumor, nontumor lung or frozen PBMC had their whole RNA sequenced.

The TCR was taken from a male donor with early-stage non-small cell lung cancer. The V call is TRBV5-5, the J call TRBJ2-3; D unresolved. The sequenced sample was PBMCs, obtained at surgery. CDR3: CASSLRVTDTQYF. CDR3 coding DNA: TGTGCCAGCAGCTTGAGGGTCACAGATACGCAGTATTTT.